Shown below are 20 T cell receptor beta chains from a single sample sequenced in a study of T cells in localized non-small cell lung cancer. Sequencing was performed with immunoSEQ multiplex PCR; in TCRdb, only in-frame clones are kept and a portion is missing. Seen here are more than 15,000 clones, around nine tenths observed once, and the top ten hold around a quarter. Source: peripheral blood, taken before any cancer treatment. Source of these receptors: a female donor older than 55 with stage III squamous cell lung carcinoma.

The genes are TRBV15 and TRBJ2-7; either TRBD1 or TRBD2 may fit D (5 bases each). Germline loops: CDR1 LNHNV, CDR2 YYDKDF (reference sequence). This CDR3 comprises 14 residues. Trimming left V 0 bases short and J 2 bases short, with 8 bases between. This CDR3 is CATSRDGTAYEQYF. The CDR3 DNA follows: TGTGCCACCAGCAGAGATGGGACCGCCTACGAGCAGTACTTC.

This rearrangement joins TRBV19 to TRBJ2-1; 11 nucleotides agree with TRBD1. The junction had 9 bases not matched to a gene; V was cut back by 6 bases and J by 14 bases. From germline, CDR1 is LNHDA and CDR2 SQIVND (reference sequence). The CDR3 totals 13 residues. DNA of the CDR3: TGTGCCAGTAGGGGACAGGGGGTAGAGGGTAAGTTCTTC. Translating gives CASRGQGVEGKFF.

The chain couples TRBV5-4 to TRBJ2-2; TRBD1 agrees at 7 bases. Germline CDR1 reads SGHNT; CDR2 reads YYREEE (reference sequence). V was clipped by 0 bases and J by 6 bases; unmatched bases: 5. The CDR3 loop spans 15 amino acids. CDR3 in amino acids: CASSLVTGRPGELFF. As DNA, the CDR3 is TGTGCCAGCAGCTTGGTGACAGGGCGGCCCGGGGAGCTGTTTTTT.

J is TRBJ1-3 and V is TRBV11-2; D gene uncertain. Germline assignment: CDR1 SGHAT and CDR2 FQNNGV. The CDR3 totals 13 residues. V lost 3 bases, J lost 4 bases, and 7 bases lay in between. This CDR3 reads CASSLRVGNTIYF. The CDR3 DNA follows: TGTGCCAGCAGCTTGCGGGTCGGAAACACCATATATTTT.

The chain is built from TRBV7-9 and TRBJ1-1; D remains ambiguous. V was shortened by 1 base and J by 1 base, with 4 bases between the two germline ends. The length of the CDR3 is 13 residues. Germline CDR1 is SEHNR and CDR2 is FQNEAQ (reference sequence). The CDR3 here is CASSLDQNTEAFF. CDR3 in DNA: TGTGCCAGCAGCTTAGACCAGAACACTGAAGCTTTCTTT.

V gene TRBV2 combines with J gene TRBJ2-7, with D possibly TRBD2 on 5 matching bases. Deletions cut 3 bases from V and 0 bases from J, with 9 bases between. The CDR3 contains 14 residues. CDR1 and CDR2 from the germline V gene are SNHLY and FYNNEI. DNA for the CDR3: TGTGCCAGCAGTGAGGTGGAGGACTCCTACGAGCAGTACTTC. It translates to CASSEVEDSYEQYF.

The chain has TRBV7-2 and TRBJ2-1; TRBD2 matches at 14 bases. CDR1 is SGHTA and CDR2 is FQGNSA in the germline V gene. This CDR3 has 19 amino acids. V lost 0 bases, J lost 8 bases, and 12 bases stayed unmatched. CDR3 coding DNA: TGTGCCAGCAGCTTAGCTGACCCGAGGGGACTAGCGGGAGCCCATGAGCAGTTCTTC. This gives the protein CASSLADPRGLAGAHEQFF. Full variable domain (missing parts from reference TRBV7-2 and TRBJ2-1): GAGVSQSPSNKVTEKGKDVELRCDPISGHTALYWYRQSLGQGLEFLIYFQGNSAPDKSGLPSDRFSAERTGGSVSTLTIQRTQQEDSAVYLCASSLADPRGLAGAHEQFFGPGTRLTVL.

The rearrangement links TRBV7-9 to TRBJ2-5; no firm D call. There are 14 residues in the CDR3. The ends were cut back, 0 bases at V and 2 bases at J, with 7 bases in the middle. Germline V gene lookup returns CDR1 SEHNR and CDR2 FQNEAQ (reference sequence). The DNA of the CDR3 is TGTGCCAGCAGCTTAGCAGTCAGACAAGAGACCCAGTACTTC. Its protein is CASSLAVRQETQYF.

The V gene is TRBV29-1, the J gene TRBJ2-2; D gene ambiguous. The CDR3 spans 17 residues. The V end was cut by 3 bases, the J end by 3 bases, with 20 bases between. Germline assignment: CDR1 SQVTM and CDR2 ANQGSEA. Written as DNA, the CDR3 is TGCAGCGTTGAGTTTCGTGGAGCCGCCCAGCACACCGGGGAGCTGTTTTTT. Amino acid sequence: CSVEFRGAAQHTGELFF.

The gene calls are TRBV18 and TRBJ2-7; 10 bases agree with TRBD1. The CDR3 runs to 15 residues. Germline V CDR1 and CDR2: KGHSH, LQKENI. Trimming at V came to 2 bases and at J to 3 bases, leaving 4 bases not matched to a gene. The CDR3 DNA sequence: TGTGCCAGCTCACCAAGGACAGGGGGGCGCTACGAGCAGTACTTC. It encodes CASSPRTGGRYEQYF. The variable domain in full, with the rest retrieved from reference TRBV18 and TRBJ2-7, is NAGVMQNPRHLVRRRGQEARLRCSPMKGHSHVYWYRQLPEEGLKFMVYLQKENIIDESGMPKERFSAEFPKEGPSILRIQQVVRGDSAAYFCASSPRTGGRYEQYFGPGTRLTVT.

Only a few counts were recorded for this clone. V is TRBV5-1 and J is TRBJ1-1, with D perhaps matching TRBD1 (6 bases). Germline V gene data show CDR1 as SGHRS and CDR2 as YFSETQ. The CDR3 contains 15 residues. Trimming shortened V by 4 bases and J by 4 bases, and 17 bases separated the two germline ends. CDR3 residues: CASSIQTGGSTEAFF. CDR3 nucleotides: TGCGCCAGCAGCATCCAGACAGGAGGGAGCACTGAAGCTTTCTTT.

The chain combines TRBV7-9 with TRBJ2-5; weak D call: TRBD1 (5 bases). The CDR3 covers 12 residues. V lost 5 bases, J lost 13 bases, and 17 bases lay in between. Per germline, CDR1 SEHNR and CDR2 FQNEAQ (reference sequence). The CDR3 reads CASSLRQSDLYF. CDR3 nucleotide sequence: TGTGCCAGCAGCCTACGACAGTCGGACCTGTACTTC.

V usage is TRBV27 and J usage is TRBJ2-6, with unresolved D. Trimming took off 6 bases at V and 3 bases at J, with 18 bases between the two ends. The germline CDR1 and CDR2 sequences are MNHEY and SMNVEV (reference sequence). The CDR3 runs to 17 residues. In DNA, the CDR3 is TGTGCCAGCAGCCCCCGGACGCCTTTCGGTGGGGCCAACGTCCTGACTTTC. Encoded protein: CASSPRTPFGGANVLTF.

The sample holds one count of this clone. This CDR3 reads CASTPGTENNSPLHF. The CDR3 DNA follows: TGTGCCAGTACCCCAGGGACAGAGAATAATTCACCCCTCCACTTT. The chain has TRBV19 and TRBJ1-6; 7 bases are shared with TRBD1. There are 15 residues in the CDR3. Germline V CDR1 and CDR2: LNHDA, SQIVND (reference sequence). The junction had 8 bases not matched to a gene; V was cut back by 7 bases and J by 5 bases.

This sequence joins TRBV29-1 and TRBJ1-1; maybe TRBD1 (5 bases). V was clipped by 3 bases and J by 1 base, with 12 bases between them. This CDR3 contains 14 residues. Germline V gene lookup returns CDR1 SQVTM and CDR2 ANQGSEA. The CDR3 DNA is TGCAGCGTTGAGGGGCAGTATGGGAACACTGAAGCTTTCTTT. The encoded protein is CSVEGQYGNTEAFF.

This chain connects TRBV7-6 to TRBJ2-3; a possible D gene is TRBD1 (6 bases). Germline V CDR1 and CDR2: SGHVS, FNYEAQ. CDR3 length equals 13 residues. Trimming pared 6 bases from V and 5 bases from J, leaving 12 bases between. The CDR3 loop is CASRAGVGDTQYF. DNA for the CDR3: TGTGCCAGCAGGGCAGGGGTAGGAGATACGCAGTATTTT.

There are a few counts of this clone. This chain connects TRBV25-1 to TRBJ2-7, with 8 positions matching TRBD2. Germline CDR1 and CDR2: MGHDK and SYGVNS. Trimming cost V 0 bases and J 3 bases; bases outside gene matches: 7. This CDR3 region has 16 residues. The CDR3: CASSEYTAGDYYEQYF. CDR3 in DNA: TGTGCCAGCAGTGAATATACAGCGGGAGACTACTACGAGCAGTACTTC.

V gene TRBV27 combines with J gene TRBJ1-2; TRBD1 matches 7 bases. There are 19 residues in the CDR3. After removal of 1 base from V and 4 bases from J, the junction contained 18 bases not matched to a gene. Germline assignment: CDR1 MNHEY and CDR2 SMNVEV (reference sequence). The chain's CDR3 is CASSLWAKGQTPKPYGYTF. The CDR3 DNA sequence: TGTGCCAGCAGTTTATGGGCTAAGGGACAGACCCCGAAGCCCTATGGCTACACCTTC.

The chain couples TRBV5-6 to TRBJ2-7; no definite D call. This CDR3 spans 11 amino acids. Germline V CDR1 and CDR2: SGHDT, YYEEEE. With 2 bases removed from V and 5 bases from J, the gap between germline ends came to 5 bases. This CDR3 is CASSFLNEQYF. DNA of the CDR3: TGTGCCAGCAGCTTCCTGAACGAGCAGTACTTC.

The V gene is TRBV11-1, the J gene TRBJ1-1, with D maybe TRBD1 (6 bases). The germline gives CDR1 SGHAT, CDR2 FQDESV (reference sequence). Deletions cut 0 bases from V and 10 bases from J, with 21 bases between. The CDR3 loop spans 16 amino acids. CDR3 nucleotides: TGTGCCAGCAGCTTAGCTCCACAGGGAATTGGTGTTCGAGCTTTCTTT. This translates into CASSLAPQGIGVRAFF.